The 29 T cell receptor beta chains listed next were all sequenced from one sample in a study of radiotherapy plus CTLA-4 blockade in lung cancer. The protocol was immunoSEQ multiplex PCR, while the TCRdb copy is restricted to in-frame clones and leaves out a portion. The table shows 50,000 or so clones, with 70% to 85% occurring only once. The input for sequencing was peripheral blood, taken from a patient treated with radiotherapy plus ipilimumab. These receptors all stem from a human donor with non-small cell lung cancer who had a partial response to radiotherapy plus ipilimumab.

The CDR3 DNA reads TGTGCCACCAGCAGAGGTAGCGGGGGGCTTATAGATACGCAGTATTTT. Its translation is CATSRGSGGLIDTQYF. This chain links TRBV15 with TRBJ2-3; TRBD2 agrees at 10 bases. The junction had 6 bases not matched to a gene; V was cut back by 1 base and J by 5 bases. This CDR3 is built from 16 residues. Germline V gene sequence: CDR1 LNHNV, CDR2 YYDKDF (reference sequence).

This rearrangement joins TRBV28 to TRBJ1-5, with TRBD1 identical over 7 bases. The CDR3 extends over 15 amino acids. In germline, CDR1 is MDHEN, CDR2 SYDVKM. V shed 5 bases and J 5 bases; nucleotides not matched to a gene: 9. In nucleotides, the CDR3 is TGTGCCAGCAGTCCCTCAGGGGGTGGGTATCAGCCCCAGCATTTT. It specifies CASSPSGGGYQPQHF.

The V and J genes are TRBV15 and TRBJ2-3; perhaps TRBD1 as D (6 bases). V was clipped by 2 bases and J by 3 bases, with 9 bases between them. This CDR3 region has 14 residues. CDR1 is LNHNV and CDR2 is YYDKDF in the germline V gene (reference sequence). The CDR3 spells CATSRQGSTDTQYF. The CDR3 coding sequence is TGTGCCACCAGCAGACAGGGGAGTACAGATACGCAGTATTTT.

J is TRBJ1-1 and V is TRBV7-9, with 7 bases aligning to TRBD1. This CDR3 has 13 amino acids. Unmatched junction bases numbered 1, after V lost 5 bases and J lost 1 base. Germline loops: CDR1 SEHNR, CDR2 FQNEAQ (reference sequence). In nucleotides, the CDR3 is TGTGCCAGCAGCCGGGACAGGAACACTGAAGCTTTCTTT. This translates into CASSRDRNTEAFF.

A single count supports this clone. The chain employs TRBV5-1 and TRBJ2-3, with 13 bases fitting TRBD2. Per the germline V gene, CDR1 is SGHRS and CDR2 is YFSETQ. The J segment lost 3 bases and the V segment lost 4 bases, leaving 2 bases of the junction unmatched. The CDR3 contains 15 residues. Here the CDR3 DNA reads TGCGCCAGCAGCCAACTAGCGGGGGGGACAGATACGCAGTATTTT. Translating it yields CASSQLAGGTDTQYF. The whole variable domain, filled in from reference TRBV5-1 and TRBJ2-3, reads KAGVTQTPRYLIKTRGQQVTLSCSPISGHRSVSWYQQTPGQGLQFLFEYFSETQRNKGNFPGRFSGRQFSNSRSEMNVSTLELGDSALYLCASSQLAGGTDTQYFGPGTRLTVL.

CDR3 region: CASSIQRGGTDTQYF. CDR3 in DNA: TGTGCCAGTAGTATACAGCGGGGGGGCACAGATACGCAGTATTTT. This rearrangement joins TRBV19 to TRBJ2-3, with 9 bases identical to TRBD2. Germline V gives CDR1 LNHDA, CDR2 SQIVND (reference sequence). Losses at the gene ends were 2 bases for V and 1 base for J; bases not matched to a gene: 1. The CDR3 spans 15 residues. Based on the CDR3 plus reference TRBV19 and TRBJ2-3, the full variable domain is DGGITQSPKYLFRKEGQNVTLSCEQNLNHDAMYWYRQDPGQGLRLIYYSQIVNDFQKGDIAEGYSVSREKKESFPLTVTSAQKNPTAFYLCASSIQRGGTDTQYFGPGTRLTVL.

J is TRBJ2-7 and V is TRBV11-2; a weak D match, TRBD2 (5 bases). Trimming removed 0 bases at V and 4 bases at J, with 13 bases between. The CDR3 spans 15 residues. Germline V gene data show CDR1 as SGHAT and CDR2 as FQNNGV. In DNA, the CDR3 is TGTGCCAGCAGCTTAGATAAAGGCGGGCGGTACGAGCAGTACTTC. It translates to CASSLDKGGRYEQYF.

In this sample, this clone turned up once. The chain is built from TRBV7-8 and TRBJ1-1; D is unresolved. This CDR3 has 15 amino acids. Per germline, CDR1 SGHVS and CDR2 FQNEAQ. V lost 5 bases, J lost 5 bases, and 18 bases lay in between. The CDR3 reads CASSTRAAAGTEAFF. In nucleotides, the CDR3 is TGTGCCAGCAGCACCCGGGCGGCTGCGGGGACTGAAGCTTTCTTT.

This clone was counted a few times. The V gene is TRBV7-2, the J gene TRBJ2-5, with D possibly being TRBD2 (5 bases). Per the germline V gene, CDR1 is SGHTA and CDR2 is FQGNSA. Between the trimmed V and J ends, which lost 5 bases and 9 bases, there was a span of 10 bases. CDR3 length: 11 residues. The CDR3 region is CASSESEAQYF. The CDR3 DNA reads TGTGCCAGCAGCGAGTCGGAGGCCCAGTACTTC.

The chain has TRBV29-1 and TRBJ2-3; D gene uncertain. This CDR3 is built from 13 residues. Germline CDR1 SQVTM, CDR2 ANQGSEA. V was clipped by 5 bases and J by 1 base, with 10 bases between them. The CDR3 sequence is CSVSEIRTDTQYF. The CDR3 DNA reads TGCAGCGTTTCCGAGATCCGCACAGATACGCAGTATTTT.

The rearrangement uses TRBV10-2 and TRBJ1-5; the D is unclear. The CDR3 covers 14 residues. Trimming pared 3 bases from V and 2 bases from J, leaving 8 bases between. Germline CDR1 is WSHSY and CDR2 is SAAADI. The CDR3, as DNA: TGCGCCAGCAGTGACGTCGGGGGCAATCAGCCCCAGCATTTT. Translating gives CASSDVGGNQPQHF.

V is TRBV6-1 and J is TRBJ2-5; D might be TRBD1 (6 bases). CDR1 MNHNS and CDR2 SASEGT come from the germline V gene. The CDR3 loop spans 12 amino acids. V was trimmed by 8 bases and J by 1 base, leaving 8 bases between them. CDR3: CASGQFQETQYF. CDR3 in DNA: TGTGCCAGCGGACAGTTCCAAGAGACCCAGTACTTC.

The chain links TRBV9 to TRBJ2-2, with 8 positions matching TRBD1. The CDR3 is made up of 19 amino acids. J lost 3 bases, V lost 3 bases, and 16 bases had no gene match. Germline CDR1 and CDR2: SGDLS and YYNGEE. The CDR3 sequence: CASSAPRDRNHEDTGELFF. DNA for the CDR3: TGTGCCAGCAGCGCCCCTAGGGACAGGAACCATGAGGACACCGGGGAGCTGTTTTTT.

The J gene is TRBJ1-2, the V gene TRBV9; 9 bases are a match to TRBD1. The CDR3 runs 16 residues. V was pared by 6 bases and J by 2 bases, with 11 bases of the junction left unmatched. In germline, CDR1 is SGDLS, CDR2 YYNGEE. The CDR3 spells CASTGTGSDLNYGYTF. DNA for the CDR3: TGTGCCAGCACCGGGACAGGGTCAGATTTGAACTATGGCTACACCTTC.

This rearrangement joins TRBV2 to TRBJ1-2; maybe TRBD1 (5 bases). CDR3 size: 12 residues. Germline CDR1 reads SNHLY; CDR2 reads FYNNEI. V dropped 9 bases and J dropped 6 bases, with 14 bases sitting between them. CDR3 loop: CARGQGGDGYTF. The CDR3 DNA sequence: TGTGCCAGGGGCCAGGGAGGAGATGGCTACACCTTC.

The CDR3 bases are TGTGCCAGCAGCCTGGCCGGGACAGGTAACACTGAAGCTTTCTTT. It codes for CASSLAGTGNTEAFF. The rearrangement joins TRBV7-9 to TRBJ1-1, with 8 bases matching TRBD1. V lost 5 bases to trimming and J lost 2 bases; unmatched junction nucleotides: 7. CDR1 and CDR2 (germline): SEHNR, FQNEAQ (reference sequence). CDR3 length: 15 residues.

This chain uses TRBV5-6 with TRBJ1-4; maybe TRBD1 (6 bases). V dropped 4 bases and J dropped 8 bases, with 18 bases sitting between them. Germline CDR1 reads SGHDT; CDR2 reads YYEEEE. This CDR3 contains 15 residues. The CDR3 DNA reads as TGTGCCAGCAGCCCGGTCGGCAGGGGAGGGGAAAAACTGTTTTTT. The encoded protein is CASSPVGRGGEKLFF.

The chain links TRBV29-1 to TRBJ2-1; TRBD2 matches at 9 bases. CDR1 is SQVTM, CDR2 ANQGSEA, per germline. The CDR3 has 18 amino acids. Unmatched junction bases numbered 15, after V lost 2 bases and J lost 4 bases. CDR3 in DNA: TGCAGCGTTGAAAACGTAGGGCTAGCGGGGTTACCTTACAATGAGCAGTTCTTC. It codes for CSVENVGLAGLPYNEQFF.

V usage is TRBV19 and J usage is TRBJ1-3; D perhaps matches TRBD1 (5 bases). The CDR3 spans 13 residues. Germline values: CDR1 LNHDA, CDR2 SQIVND (reference sequence). V dropped 6 bases and J dropped 0 bases, with 6 bases sitting between them. The CDR3 spells CASSDSSGNTIYF. DNA for the CDR3: TGTGCCAGTAGCGACAGCTCTGGAAACACCATATATTTT.

In this sample, this clone turned up once. V usage is TRBV7-9 and J usage is TRBJ1-1; 7 bases are a match to TRBD1. The V segment lost 5 bases and the J segment 1 base; nucleotides outside the gene matches: 4. Germline loops: CDR1 SEHNR, CDR2 FQNEAQ (reference sequence). This CDR3 region has 14 residues. CDR3 region: CASSRQGRNTEAFF. CDR3 nucleotide sequence: TGTGCCAGCAGCAGACAGGGACGGAACACTGAAGCTTTCTTT.

The genes are TRBV19 and TRBJ1-1, with D tentatively TRBD1 (5 bases). The CDR3 spans 14 residues. Germline CDR1 LNHDA, CDR2 SQIVND (reference sequence). Trimming cost V 7 bases and J 6 bases, with 18 bases left between them. This chain's CDR3 is CASTTVGVPPEAFF. The CDR3 DNA reads TGTGCCAGTACCACGGTAGGGGTCCCACCTGAAGCTTTCTTT.

In DNA form, the CDR3 reads TGTGCCAGCAGTTTATCCTCACCGGGGACTGAAGCTTTCTTT. Its protein product is CASSLSSPGTEAFF. The gene calls are TRBV27 and TRBJ1-1; D is undetermined. The germline CDR1 and CDR2 sequences are MNHEY and SMNVEV (reference sequence). Deletions cut 0 bases from V and 5 bases from J, with 10 bases between. There are 14 residues in the CDR3.

The chain recombines TRBV4-1 with TRBJ2-1; TRBD2 matches 7 bases. Germline trimming cut 4 bases from V and 15 bases from J; bases unmatched to any gene: 12. Germline values: CDR1 MGHRA, CDR2 YSYEKL. This CDR3 spans 13 amino acids. CDR3 sequence (DNA): TGCGCCAGCAGCCTTAATAGCGGAGGGAGGGCGTTCTTC. It yields the protein CASSLNSGGRAFF.

The chain uses TRBV9 and TRBJ1-2, with 8 bases matching TRBD1. CDR3 length equals 15 residues. V trimming: 3 bases; J trimming: 3 bases; junction bases outside the gene matches: 7. CDR1 and CDR2 (germline): SGDLS, YYNGEE. The CDR3 DNA follows: TGTGCCAGCAGCGCCACAGGGGGTCCTCACTATGGCTACACCTTC. Protein product: CASSATGGPHYGYTF.

CDR3 loop: CASSLVAGTWNTEAFF. In nucleotides, the CDR3 is TGTGCCAGCAGCTTAGTGGCGGGCACATGGAACACTGAAGCTTTCTTT. The chain links TRBV7-9 to TRBJ1-1; the D is unclear. Looked up from germline, CDR1 is SEHNR and CDR2 is FQNEAQ (reference sequence). The CDR3 totals 16 residues. Between the trimmed V and J ends, which lost 1 base and 1 base, there was a span of 13 bases.

The V and J genes are TRBV2 and TRBJ1-5, with D tentatively TRBD1 (5 bases). The CDR3 has 13 residues. The V gene's germline CDR1 is SNHLY and CDR2 FYNNEI. Trimming cost V 7 bases and J 7 bases, with 14 bases left between them. This CDR3 is CASITDAGQPQHF. CDR3 DNA sequence: TGTGCCAGCATAACCGACGCAGGGCAGCCCCAGCATTTT. Filled out from reference TRBV2 and TRBJ1-5, the complete variable domain reads EPEVTQTPSHQVTQMGQEVILRCVPISNHLYFYWYRQILGQKVEFLVSFYNNEISEKSEIFDDQFSVERPDGSNFTLKIRSTKLEDSAMYFCASITDAGQPQHFGDGTRLSIL.

The V and J genes are TRBV19 and TRBJ2-1, with a tentative D call TRBD1 (6 bases). This CDR3 has 14 residues. CDR1 LNHDA and CDR2 SQIVND come from the germline V gene (reference sequence). Trimming took off 5 bases at V and 5 bases at J, with 13 bases between the two ends. The CDR3: CASSLKQGNNEQFF. The DNA of the CDR3 is TGTGCCAGTAGTCTTAAACAGGGCAACAATGAGCAGTTCTTC.

This clone came up a few times. CDR3 in amino acids: CASSVVGGNTIYF. CDR3 bases: TGTGCCAGCAGTGTAGTCGGTGGAAACACCATATATTTT. The rearrangement uses TRBV6-5 and TRBJ1-3; D ambiguous. Germline CDR1 reads MNHEY; CDR2 reads SVGAGI. V was clipped by 5 bases and J by 3 bases, with 8 bases between them. The CDR3 spans 13 residues.

This rearrangement joins TRBV5-1 to TRBJ2-5; the match to TRBD2 covers 11 bases. Germline assignment: CDR1 SGHRS and CDR2 YFSETQ. The CDR3 consists of 13 residues. V shed 7 bases and J 4 bases; nucleotides not matched to a gene: 3. The CDR3 here is CASGTSGRETQYF. In nucleotides, the CDR3 is TGCGCCAGCGGGACTAGCGGCCGAGAGACCCAGTACTTC.